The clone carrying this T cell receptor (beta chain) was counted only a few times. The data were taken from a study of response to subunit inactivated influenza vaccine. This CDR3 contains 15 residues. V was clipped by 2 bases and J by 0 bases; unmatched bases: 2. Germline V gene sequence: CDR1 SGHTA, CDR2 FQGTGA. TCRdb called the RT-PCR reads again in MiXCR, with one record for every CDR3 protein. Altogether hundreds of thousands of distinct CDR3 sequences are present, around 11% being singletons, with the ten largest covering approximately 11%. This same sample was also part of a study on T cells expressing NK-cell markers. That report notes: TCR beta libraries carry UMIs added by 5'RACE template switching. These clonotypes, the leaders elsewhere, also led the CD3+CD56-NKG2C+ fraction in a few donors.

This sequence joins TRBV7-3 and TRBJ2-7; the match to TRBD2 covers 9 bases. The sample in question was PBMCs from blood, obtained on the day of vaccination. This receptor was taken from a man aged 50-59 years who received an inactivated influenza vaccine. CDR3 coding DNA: TGTGCCAGCAGCTTAGCGGGAGGGATCTCCTACGAGCAGTACTTC. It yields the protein CASSLAGGISYEQYF.